This T cell receptor (beta chain) was obtained from a study of molecular identifiers for immune sequencing clone quantification. The CDR3 runs to 15 residues. Germline CDR1 is DFQATT and CDR2 is SNEGSKA (reference sequence). Trimming removed 0 bases at V and 2 bases at J, with 11 bases between. This clonotype was seen ten or more times. Each CDR3 protein is one row after TCRdb ran MiXCR on the PCR reads. In the table there are some 65,000 distinct CDR3 sequences, approximately 18% of which are singletons. The sequence was obtained from a human donor in good health. Some libraries in this study had Jurkat cell RNA spiked in. The sequenced material came from naive CD8+ T cells from blood, with Jurkat cell RNA spiked in. The subset was: FACS-sorted CD8+CD4-CCR7+CD45RA+ naive T cells. The gene calls are TRBV20-1 and TRBJ1-3, with D perhaps matching TRBD1 (5 bases). CDR3 DNA: TGCAGTGCTAGAGAAGGGTCAGGGCCTGGAAACACCATATATTTT. It is translated as CSAREGSGPGNTIYF.